This entry lists 21 T cell receptor beta chains sequenced from one sample in a study of early T cells in non-severe SARS-CoV-2 infection. From the 5' RACE reads, TCRdb called clonotypes with MiXCR, one entry per CDR3 protein. The sample has tens of thousands of distinct CDR3 sequences; around 4.1% are singletons. Sequenced input: whole blood. These receptors were taken from an adult who was a healthcare worker with PCR-confirmed SARS-CoV-2 infection or an uninfected control (not recorded which).

The sample holds a few counts of this clonotype. The chain recombines TRBV4-2 with TRBJ2-2; D is tentatively TRBD1 or TRBD2 (5 bases each). Germline lookup yields CDR1 LGHNA and CDR2 YNFKEQ. The V gene lost 0 bases and the J gene lost 6 bases, with 14 bases spanning the gap. This CDR3 comprises 16 residues. CDR3 bases: TGTGCCAGCAGCCAAGACCTTACCCTGGGACCCGGGGAGCTGTTTTTT. Translated, it gives CASSQDLTLGPGELFF.

The chain recombines TRBV27 with TRBJ2-3; no firm D call. CDR1 is MNHEY, CDR2 SMNVEV, per germline (reference sequence). The CDR3 runs 14 residues. V lost 3 bases and J lost 0, with 7 bases in between. The CDR3 DNA follows: TGTGCCAGCAGTTTGCAGCTGAGCACAGATACGCAGTATTTT. Translation: CASSLQLSTDTQYF.

This clonotype was detected ten times or more. The chain recombines TRBV7-2 with TRBJ2-7; weak D call: TRBD1 (6 bases). V shed 5 bases and J shed 0 bases, with 11 bases lying between them. The CDR3 loop spans 14 amino acids. Germline lookup yields CDR1 SGHTA and CDR2 FQGNSA. The CDR3: CASSQTGSSYEQYF. CDR3 nucleotide sequence: TGTGCCAGCAGCCAGACAGGTAGCTCCTACGAGCAGTACTTC.

Ten or more counts support this clonotype. The chain has TRBV7-3 and TRBJ2-1; D tentatively fits TRBD1 or TRBD2 (5 bases each). V lost 5 bases to trimming and J lost 6 bases, with 14 bases between them. CDR1 and CDR2 from the germline V gene are SGHTA and FQGTGA. The length of the CDR3 is 14 residues. CDR3 sequence (DNA): TGTGCCAGCAGCCCAGAGGGGACGGTCAATGAGCAGTTCTTC. Amino acids: CASSPEGTVNEQFF. The full variable domain, rest sourced from reference TRBV7-3 and TRBJ2-1, is GAGVSQTPSNKVTEKGKYVELRCDPISGHTALYWYRQSLGQGPEFLIYFQGTGAADDSGLPNDRFFAVRPEGSVSTLKIQRTERGDSAVYLCASSPEGTVNEQFFGPGTRLTVL.

This clonotype was picked up many times. The chain combines TRBV18 with TRBJ2-5; D not certain. In germline, CDR1 is KGHSH, CDR2 LQKENI. With 6 bases removed from V and 4 bases from J, the gap between germline ends came to 6 bases. The CDR3 consists of 11 residues. CDR3 protein: CASSPRETQYF. CDR3 nucleotide sequence: TGTGCCAGCTCTCCCCGAGAGACCCAGTACTTC.

This clonotype has ten or more counts. The chain couples TRBV7-2 to TRBJ2-1, with TRBD1 matching 9 bases. Per germline, CDR1 SGHTA and CDR2 FQGNSA. This CDR3 has 16 amino acids. The V and J ends lost 3 bases and 9 bases, in that order; junction bases with no gene match: 12. The CDR3 region is CASSLYGTGMGSEQFF. Written as DNA, the CDR3 is TGTGCCAGCAGCTTGTACGGGACAGGGATGGGGAGTGAGCAGTTCTTC.

In this sample, this clonotype turned up many times. V is TRBV6-1 and J is TRBJ2-5; TRBD2 aligns across 12 bases. Germline V CDR1 and CDR2: MNHNS, SASEGT. The CDR3 runs 16 residues. Germline trimming cut 6 bases from V and 2 bases from J; bases unmatched to any gene: 7. CDR3 sequence (DNA): TGTGCCAGCAGGGACGGACTAGCGGGGATTCAAGAGACCCAGTACTTC. It encodes CASRDGLAGIQETQYF.

This clonotype was counted at least ten times. This chain connects TRBV4-1 to TRBJ2-7; 10 bases are a match to TRBD2. CDR1 MGHRA and CDR2 YSYEKL come from the germline V gene. The CDR3 consists of 16 residues. The ends lost 1 base at V and 7 bases at J; junction bases unmatched: 10. The CDR3 loop reads CASSQAGLAGALEQYF. CDR3 in DNA: TGCGCCAGCAGCCAAGCGGGGCTAGCGGGAGCCTTAGAGCAGTACTTC.

This clonotype was counted ten times or more. The chain recombines TRBV30 with TRBJ1-1; possible D gene TRBD1, 5 bases. The CDR3 extends over 13 amino acids. The V end was cut by 0 bases, the J end by 4 bases, with 9 bases between. Germline-derived CDR1 and CDR2 are GTSNPN and SVGIG (reference sequence). In DNA, the CDR3 is TGTGCCTGGAGTGTACAGGAAGGCACTGAAGCTTTCTTT. Translation gives CAWSVQEGTEAFF.

The chain couples TRBV11-3 to TRBJ2-1; 9 positions match TRBD1. V shed 5 bases, J shed 8 bases, and the junction held 19 bases outside the gene matches. The CDR3 length is 18 residues. The germline CDR1 and CDR2 sequences are SGHNT and YENEEA. The CDR3 reads CASSQSPRPGQGGDEQFF. The CDR3 bases are TGTGCCAGCAGCCAATCTCCTCGACCGGGACAGGGAGGCGATGAGCAGTTCTTC.

This clonotype was seen many times. The chain has TRBV2 and TRBJ2-7; TRBD1 matches at 9 bases. Germline trimming cut 7 bases from V and 3 bases from J; bases unmatched to any gene: 10. CDR3 length: 15 residues. Per the germline V gene, CDR1 is SNHLY and CDR2 is FYNNEI. The CDR3 nucleotides read TGTGCCAGCACCTATCCTCCGGGACAGGGCTACGAGCAGTACTTC. This encodes CASTYPPGQGYEQYF. Using reference TRBV2 and TRBJ2-7 for the parts outside the CDR3, the full variable domain is EPEVTQTPSHQVTQMGQEVILRCVPISNHLYFYWYRQILGQKVEFLVSFYNNEISEKSEIFDDQFSVERPDGSNFTLKIRSTKLEDSAMYFCASTYPPGQGYEQYFGPGTRLTVT.

This clonotype was detected many times. The rearrangement links TRBV6-1 to TRBJ1-4; D call uncertain. The CDR3 has 14 residues. Per the germline V gene, CDR1 is MNHNS and CDR2 is SASEGT. V lost 1 base, J lost 0 bases, and 3 bases lay in between. CDR3 residues: CASSEGATNEKLFF. DNA for the CDR3: TGTGCCAGCAGTGAAGGGGCAACTAATGAAAAACTGTTTTTT.

This clonotype was counted ten times or more. The chain joins TRBV2 to TRBJ2-5; a weak D match, TRBD2 (5 bases). The germline V and J ends were trimmed by 7 bases and 2 bases, with 11 bases remaining between them. There are 13 residues in the CDR3. CDR1 and CDR2 (germline): SNHLY, FYNNEI. In DNA form, the CDR3 reads TGTGCCAGCACCGCGGGTCCGCAAGAGACCCAGTACTTC. It codes for CASTAGPQETQYF.

This clonotype showed up many times. The chain combines TRBV5-1 with TRBJ1-5; D gene unclear. V gave up 4 bases and J gave up 0 bases, with 11 bases separating them. Germline CDR1 is SGHRS and CDR2 is YFSETQ. The CDR3 runs to 15 residues. In DNA, the CDR3 is TGCGCCAGCAGCCCCGGGGAGTCTAGCAATCAGCCCCAGCATTTT. It encodes CASSPGESSNQPQHF. Full variable domain (missing parts from reference TRBV5-1 and TRBJ1-5): KAGVTQTPRYLIKTRGQQVTLSCSPISGHRSVSWYQQTPGQGLQFLFEYFSETQRNKGNFPGRFSGRQFSNSRSEMNVSTLELGDSALYLCASSPGESSNQPQHFGDGTRLSIL.

Ten or more counts support this clonotype. V is TRBV19 and J is TRBJ2-6, with D hard to call. This CDR3 contains 13 residues. Germline-derived CDR1 and CDR2 are LNHDA and SQIVND (reference sequence). The V and J ends lost 6 bases and 2 bases respectively, with 5 bases between them. The CDR3 DNA is TGTGCCAGTAGCGCTACTGGGGCCAACGTCCTGACTTTC. This gives the protein CASSATGANVLTF. Full variable domain (missing parts from reference TRBV19 and TRBJ2-6): DGGITQSPKYLFRKEGQNVTLSCEQNLNHDAMYWYRQDPGQGLRLIYYSQIVNDFQKGDIAEGYSVSREKKESFPLTVTSAQKNPTAFYLCASSATGANVLTFGAGSRLTVL.

This clonotype was detected many times. CDR3 bases: TGCGCCAGCAGCCACGTCGCGGGTAGCAATCAGCCCCAGCATTTT. This codes for CASSHVAGSNQPQHF. The rearrangement joins TRBV4-1 to TRBJ1-5; D gene uncertain. Germline V CDR1 and CDR2: MGHRA, YSYEKL. Trimming pared 3 bases from V and 0 bases from J, leaving 9 bases between. The CDR3 has 15 amino acids.

At least ten counts were recorded for this clonotype. The genes are TRBV27 and TRBJ2-7; 10 bases map to TRBD1. The J segment lost 0 bases and the V segment lost 6 bases, leaving 8 bases of the junction unmatched. This CDR3 contains 16 residues. In germline, CDR1 is MNHEY, CDR2 SMNVEV (reference sequence). CDR3 sequence: CASSPIGTGDSYEQYF. DNA of the CDR3: TGTGCCAGCAGCCCTATTGGGACAGGGGACTCCTACGAGCAGTACTTC.

This clonotype has ten or more counts. The CDR3 DNA reads as TGTGCCAGCTCACCTCTCGGGTTAGCTGACTACTCCTACGAGCAGTACTTC. It specifies CASSPLGLADYSYEQYF. The V and J genes are TRBV18 and TRBJ2-7, with D tentatively TRBD2 (5 bases). Germline V CDR1 and CDR2: KGHSH, LQKENI. The CDR3 is made up of 17 amino acids. V gave up 3 bases and J gave up 0 bases, with 18 bases separating them.

This clonotype was observed a handful of times. The genes are TRBV19 and TRBJ1-1; perhaps TRBD1 as D (5 bases). Trimming removed 7 bases at V and 1 base at J, with 7 bases between. CDR3 length: 12 amino acids. From germline, CDR1 is LNHDA and CDR2 SQIVND (reference sequence). CDR3 DNA: TGTGCCAGTACAACAGGGAACACTGAAGCTTTCTTT. It translates to CASTTGNTEAFF.

This clonotype appeared many times. This chain uses TRBV10-3 with TRBJ1-6; perhaps TRBD1 as D (5 bases). V lost 8 bases to trimming and J lost 2 bases, with 10 bases between them. The CDR3 loop spans 14 amino acids. CDR1 is ENHRY and CDR2 is SYGVKD in the germline V gene. CDR3 loop: CAIGDETYNSPLHF. DNA for the CDR3: TGTGCCATCGGGGACGAAACCTATAATTCACCCCTCCACTTT.

This clonotype was found many times. The gene calls are TRBV12-3 or TRBV12-4 and TRBJ2-1; D remains unclear. The CDR3 spans 14 residues. The V and J ends lost 7 bases and 2 bases respectively, with 12 bases between them. CDR3 sequence reads: CASKLVSPYNEQFF. As DNA, the CDR3 is TGTGCCAGCAAGTTAGTCTCCCCCTACAATGAGCAGTTCTTC.